A selection of T cell receptor beta chains follows, all from one sample in a study of blood T cell repertoires in COVID-19. Libraries were prepared by immunoSEQ multiplex PCR; TCRdb keeps only in-frame clonotypes and omits some of them. The sample lists roughly 200,000 clones; 65% to 90% were seen once. Sequencing used peripheral blood. The receptors were gathered from a human donor in a cohort sampled during active COVID-19. Each CDR3 is given without its conserved first and last residue.

TRBV2	TRBJ1-5	ASSEMGAQPQH
TRBV13	TRBJ2-7	ASSSPSTSYEQY
TRBV7-3	TRBJ2-5	ASSLTSASGETQY
TRBV27	TRBJ2-7	ASTNYEQY
TRBV4-1	TRBJ2-6	ASSQEGGGPRANVLT
TRBV7-2	TRBJ1-2	ASSLRAGSRSFSNYGYT
TRBV4-3	TRBJ1-4	ASSQDRARTGRLGREKLF
TRBV5-1	TRBJ2-5	ASSTQVPQETQY
TRBV28	TRBJ1-2	ASRPGQGFTYT
TRBV6-5	TRBJ2-3	ASSYSRSSAEQY
TRBV5-4	TRBJ2-7	ASSWDNYEQY
TRBV6-5	TRBJ1-2	ASNPAGPYGYT
TRBV9	TRBJ2-3	ASSARLAGGPPDTQY
TRBV5-6	TRBJ1-1	ASSPGKGVF
TRBV7-2	TRBJ1-5	ASSWTGGDNQPQH
TRBV19	TRBJ2-7	ASSKDRPPYEQY
TRBV12-3/TRBV12-4	TRBJ2-7	ASSIIVSYEQY
TRBV6-5	TRBJ2-7	ASSYTSGGPYEQY
TRBV4-2	TRBJ1-6	ASSHSTEIYNSPLH
TRBV7-2	TRBJ1-1	ASSLSRDRNTEAF
TRBV29-1	TRBJ1-4	SVSSGTGGWEEKLF
TRBV19	TRBJ2-7	ASSTFRGGSYEQY
TRBV5-4	TRBJ2-7	ASSERSSYEQY
TRBV11-2	TRBJ1-1	ASSYRRTLNTEAF
TRBV4-3	TRBJ2-7	ASSQNRMTGTYEQY
TRBV7-7	TRBJ2-7	ASSSTQGYEQY
TRBV19	TRBJ2-7	ASSIRGSSYEQY
TRBV3-1/TRBV3-2	TRBJ1-3	ASSSTGSSGNTIY
TRBV11-2	TRBJ2-7	ASSWRTGGNEQY
TRBV19	TRBJ2-1	ASSPRVVNEQF
TRBV5-5	TRBJ2-1	ASSLSTGVVNNEQF
TRBV7-2	TRBJ2-1	ASSLDRTGTGLFNEQF
TRBV19	TRBJ1-5	ASNLRGQPQH
TRBV7-2	TRBJ1-3	ASSLVGQGTGNTIY
TRBV4-1	TRBJ2-7	ASSQVPGTRSYEQY
TRBV9	TRBJ2-5	ASSRGTLQETQY
TRBV5-1	TRBJ1-5	ASSLGQGAYQPQH
TRBV21-1	TRBJ1-1	ASSKNKDGANTEAF
TRBV5-1	TRBJ2-5	ASSVADRGGETQY
TRBV7-2	TRBJ1-2	ASSLGQGVDYGYT
TRBV5-6	TRBJ1-2	ASTPGQGDGYT
TRBV7-9	TRBJ2-5	ASTPEAQETQY
TRBV6-5	TRBJ1-1	ASSYNRGARNTEAF
TRBV7-3	TRBJ2-3	ASSSRGGGGTDTQY
TRBV12-3/TRBV12-4	TRBJ1-2	ASSLVSSRGYT
TRBV10-2	TRBJ2-7	ASRPRGSYEQY
TRBV13	TRBJ1-1	ASSLGRGQQAF